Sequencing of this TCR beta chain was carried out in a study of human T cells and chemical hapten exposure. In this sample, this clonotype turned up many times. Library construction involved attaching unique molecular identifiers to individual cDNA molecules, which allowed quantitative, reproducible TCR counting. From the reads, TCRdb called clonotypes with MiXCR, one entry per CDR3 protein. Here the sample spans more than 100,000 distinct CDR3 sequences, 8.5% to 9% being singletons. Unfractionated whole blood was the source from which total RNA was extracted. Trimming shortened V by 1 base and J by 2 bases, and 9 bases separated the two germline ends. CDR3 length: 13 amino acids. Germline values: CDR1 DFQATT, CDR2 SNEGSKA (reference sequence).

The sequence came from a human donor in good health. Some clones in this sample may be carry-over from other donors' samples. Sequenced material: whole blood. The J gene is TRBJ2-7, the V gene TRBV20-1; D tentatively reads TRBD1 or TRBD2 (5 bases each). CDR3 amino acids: CSARGVGAYEQYF. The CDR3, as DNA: TGCAGTGCTAGAGGGGTGGGGGCCTACGAGCAGTACTTC.